Following are 14 T cell receptor beta chains from one sample sequenced in a study of blood T cells in healthy people across ages. For the second PCR, which ran for roughly 6 to 12 cycles, a sample-barcoded 5' primer and a J-beta primer mix were used. TCRdb ran MiXCR on the 5' RACE reads and lists one entry per CDR3 protein. Of 1.4 million or so distinct CDR3 sequences listed, about 45% are singletons. Specimen: blood. Source of these receptors: a young woman in good health.

This clonotype was detected only a few times. The CDR3 here is CSAREGQGRRETQYF. The CDR3, as DNA: TGCAGTGCTAGAGAGGGACAGGGTAGGAGGGAGACCCAGTACTTC. V usage is TRBV20-1 and J usage is TRBJ2-5, with TRBD1 matching 9 bases. The CDR3 totals 15 residues. V lost 0 bases, J lost 5 bases, and 7 bases stayed unmatched. Per germline, CDR1 DFQATT and CDR2 SNEGSKA (reference sequence).

This clonotype turned up a few times. This chain connects TRBV5-1 to TRBJ1-1, with TRBD1 matching over 9 bases. Germline-derived CDR1 and CDR2 are SGHRS and YFSETQ. This CDR3 contains 13 residues. J was trimmed by 11 bases and V by 4 bases; bases with no gene match: 9. The CDR3 coding sequence is TGCGCCAGCAGCATGTCGGAGACAGGGGGGGCTTTCTTT. This gives the protein CASSMSETGGAFF.

This clonotype was detected only a few times. The chain joins TRBV20-1 to TRBJ2-1, with D perhaps TRBD1 or TRBD2 (5 bases each). The CDR3 has 15 amino acids. V was pared by 3 bases and J by 3 bases, with 15 bases between. Per the germline V gene, CDR1 is DFQATT and CDR2 is SNEGSKA (reference sequence). The CDR3, as DNA: TGCAGTGCTAGTGTGGTCCGGGGCAACTACAATGAGCAGTTCTTC. It encodes CSASVVRGNYNEQFF.

The chain has TRBV29-1 and TRBJ2-3; D is undetermined. This CDR3 region has 14 residues. V lost 1 base to trimming and J lost 0 bases, with 8 bases between them. Germline V gene lookup returns CDR1 SQVTM and CDR2 ANQGSEA. DNA for the CDR3: TGCAGCGTTGAAGCTTTGATTAGCACAGATACGCAGTATTTT. This encodes CSVEALISTDTQYF.

This clonotype appeared many times. The rearrangement uses TRBV27 and TRBJ1-2; D gene ambiguous. The CDR3 consists of 13 residues. V was clipped by 2 bases and J by 1 base, with 5 bases between them. Germline V gene sequence: CDR1 MNHEY, CDR2 SMNVEV (reference sequence). CDR3 sequence: CASSLGYNYGYTF. The CDR3 DNA reads TGTGCCAGCAGTTTAGGCTATAACTATGGCTACACCTTC.

As for this clonotype: Germline and junction disagree at one end, which may indicate a read error. This chain links TRBV2 with TRBJ2-7, with TRBD2 matching over 11 bases. The CDR3 sequence is 14 residues long. Germline V lookup: CDR1 SNHLY, CDR2 FYNNEI. The CDR3, as DNA: TGTGCCAGCAGTGGGACTAGCGGGTCCTACAAGCAGTACTTC. This codes for CASSGTSGSYKQYF.

This clonotype was detected many times. V and J are TRBV6-2 or TRBV6-3 and TRBJ2-1, with D uncertain. With 6 bases removed from V and 5 bases from J, the gap between germline ends came to 8 bases. The CDR3 extends over 12 amino acids. Germline V gene sequence: CDR1 MNHEY, CDR2 SVGEGT. CDR3 residues: CASSSTDNEQFF. Here the CDR3 DNA reads TGTGCCAGCAGCTCCACTGACAATGAGCAGTTCTTC.

J is TRBJ2-2 and V is TRBV5-1, with D tentatively TRBD1 (5 bases). The length of the CDR3 is 15 residues. The ends were cut back, 7 bases at V and 4 bases at J, with 17 bases in the middle. Germline assignment: CDR1 SGHRS and CDR2 YFSETQ. The CDR3 DNA reads TGCGCCAGCCATCCAGGGATTCTGAGCACCGGGGAGCTGTTTTTT. Translating gives CASHPGILSTGELFF.

This clonotype was detected only a few times. J is TRBJ1-6 and V is TRBV12-3 or TRBV12-4; weak D call: TRBD1 (5 bases). V lost 2 bases to trimming and J lost 7 bases, with 9 bases between them. The CDR3 totals 14 residues. The DNA of the CDR3 is TGTGCCAGCAGTTTAAGGGGTCCGAATTCACCCCTCCACTTT. Residues: CASSLRGPNSPLHF.

This chain uses TRBV12-3 or TRBV12-4 with TRBJ2-2; no firm D call. V shed 0 bases and J shed 4 bases, with 9 bases lying between them. The CDR3 sequence is 15 residues long. The chain's CDR3 is CASSLAVGSTGELFF. The DNA of the CDR3 is TGTGCCAGCAGTTTAGCCGTAGGAAGCACCGGGGAGCTGTTTTTT.

In its sample, this clonotype was seen a few times. The V and J genes are TRBV6-4 and TRBJ2-3; D remains ambiguous. Germline values: CDR1 MRHNA, CDR2 SNTAGT. This CDR3 comprises 14 residues. V was clipped by 3 bases and J by 2 bases, with 9 bases between them. The CDR3 loop reads CASSDGTHTDTQYF. Here the CDR3 DNA reads TGTGCCAGCAGTGATGGAACCCACACAGATACGCAGTATTTT.

This chain uses TRBV20-1 with TRBJ2-3, with 9 positions matching TRBD2. In germline, CDR1 is DFQATT, CDR2 SNEGSKA (reference sequence). This CDR3 has 14 amino acids. The V gene end was trimmed by 4 bases and the J gene end by 5 bases; junction bases not matched to a gene: 7. CDR3 loop: CSAMASGKIDTQYF. The CDR3 coding sequence is TGCAGTGCTATGGCTAGCGGGAAGATAGATACGCAGTATTTT.

The V gene is TRBV4-2, the J gene TRBJ2-7; the match to TRBD2 covers 10 bases. With V trimmed by 4 bases and J by 7 bases, 31 bases remained unmatched. Germline assignment: CDR1 LGHNA and CDR2 YNFKEQ. The CDR3 covers 22 residues. The CDR3 spells CASSLVPAISASGRISYNEQYF. CDR3 in DNA: TGTGCCAGCAGCCTAGTGCCGGCGATATCGGCTAGCGGGAGAATCTCCTACAATGAGCAGTACTTC.

V and J are TRBV20-1 and TRBJ2-1, with TRBD1 matching over 9 bases. Germline-derived CDR1 and CDR2 are DFQATT and SNEGSKA (reference sequence). V was pared by 3 bases and J by 9 bases, with 18 bases of the junction left unmatched. The CDR3 runs to 17 residues. Here the CDR3 DNA reads TGCAGTGCTAGGGGTTTGGCCTGGACAGGGGCACACAGTGAGCAGTTCTTC. As protein: CSARGLAWTGAHSEQFF.